This T cell receptor (beta chain) was captured by sequencing in a study of cytomegalovirus exposure and HLA in healthy donors. About the research overall: Of several hundred genotyped donors, around 86% grouped in the Caucasian-associated ancestry cluster. Study results and caveats: In a later analysis, an Asian-associated ancestry cluster reportedly showed fewer N-insertions than the roughly 700-donor mean.

The PCR used 60 Vbeta and 13 Jbeta primers. The protocol was immunoSEQ multiplex PCR, while the TCRdb copy is restricted to in-frame clones and leaves out a portion. The table for this sample gives approximately 140,000 clones. The germline V gene encodes CDR1 SGHDT and CDR2 YYEEEE. The V gene lost 3 bases and the J gene lost 7 bases, with 15 bases spanning the gap. This CDR3 has 14 amino acids. A note on this clone: Its antigen is as yet unknown.

Sequenced input: PBMCs. This chain uses TRBV5-6 with TRBJ2-3; possibly TRBD2 for D (6 bases). The TCR was taken from a woman aged 45-65 years in good health and CMV-seronegative. CDR3 in DNA: TGTGCCAGCAGCTATGGGACTTCACTTTATACGCAGTATTTT. It translates to CASSYGTSLYTQYF.